What follows are 5 T cell receptor beta chains derived from one specimen sequenced in a study of T cells in Graves' hyperthyroidism and ophthalmopathy. The investigators amplified TCR beta CDR3 regions from RNA transcripts. Researchers ran a first-round RT-PCR on the TCR CDR3 using the HTBI primer set. TCRdb independently ran MiXCR on the multiplex PCR reads; one entry per CDR3 protein. The sample includes approximately 510,000 distinct CDR3 sequences, over 35% of them seen just once. The sequencing sample was made of peripheral blood or thyroid tissue (not recorded which). The source is an adult woman with Graves' disease, either hyperthyroidism or ophthalmopathy (not recorded which).

This chain uses TRBV5-1 with TRBJ1-2, with a possible D match to TRBD1 (5 bases). Trimming shortened V by 2 bases and J by 1 base, and 9 bases separated the two germline ends. CDR1 SGHRS and CDR2 YFSETQ come from the germline V gene. The CDR3 has 14 amino acids. CDR3 residues: CASSFDSLNYGYTF. The CDR3 nucleotides read TGCGCCAGCAGCTTCGACAGCCTTAACTATGGCTACACCTTC.

In its sample, this clonotype was seen once. The chain carries TRBV2 and TRBJ1-5; D is uncertain. Trimming took 7 bases from V and 11 from J, leaving 21 bases between them. Looked up from germline, CDR1 is SNHLY and CDR2 is FYNNEI. The CDR3 totals 14 residues. CDR3 sequence reads: CASNGRARDKTQHF. The CDR3 nucleotides read TGTGCCAGCAATGGGAGGGCGAGGGATAAGACCCAGCATTTT. Based on the CDR3 plus reference TRBV2 and TRBJ1-5, the full variable domain is EPEVTQTPSHQVTQMGQEVILRCVPISNHLYFYWYRQILGQKVEFLVSFYNNEISEKSEIFDDQFSVERPDGSNFTLKIRSTKLEDSAMYFCASNGRARDKTQHFGDGTRLSIL.

This clonotype came up a few times. The V call is TRBV6-5, the J call TRBJ2-7; the D is unclear. The germline V and J ends were trimmed by 5 bases and 3 bases, with 8 bases remaining between them. CDR3 length equals 12 residues. The germline V gene has CDR1 MNHEY and CDR2 SVGAGI. The CDR3 sequence: CASSTPGYEQYF. For the CDR3, the DNA is TGTGCCAGCAGTACCCCGGGCTACGAGCAGTACTTC.

The rearrangement uses TRBV20-1 and TRBJ2-7; possibly TRBD1 for D (5 bases). V gave up 3 bases and J gave up 5 bases, with 14 bases separating them. Germline CDR1 DFQATT, CDR2 SNEGSKA (reference sequence). This CDR3 has 13 residues. The DNA of the CDR3 is TGCAGTGCTAGGGCCAGGGTGGACCACGAGCAGTACTTC. It encodes CSARARVDHEQYF.

This clonotype was seen at least ten times. V gene TRBV20-1 combines with J gene TRBJ1-1; 9 bases match TRBD1. Germline CDR1 is DFQATT and CDR2 is SNEGSKA (reference sequence). The trim removed 6 bases at V and 0 bases at J, leaving 5 bases unmatched. The CDR3 extends over 14 amino acids. The CDR3 region is CSATQGAMNTEAFF. The CDR3 nucleotides read TGCAGTGCCACACAGGGGGCTATGAACACTGAAGCTTTCTTT.